Below, 9 T cell receptor beta chains from the same sample are listed, as sequenced in a study of T cell responses to AZD1222 COVID-19 vaccine. Repertoires were generated with immunoSEQ multiplex PCR, while TCRdb's copy carries only in-frame clones and drops some. The table records 85,000 to 130,000 clones, around nine tenths of them present only once. The sample in question was peripheral blood, obtained on day 0 of AZD1222 vaccination. The receptor set was obtained from an adult in good health.

The J gene is TRBJ2-1, the V gene TRBV4-3; D is unclear. Trimming took 4 bases from V and 9 from J, leaving 10 bases between them. This CDR3 has 12 residues. Germline CDR1 reads LGHNA; CDR2 reads YSLEER. CDR3 bases: TGCGCCAGCAGCCGAACCCCGGTTGAGCAGTTCTTC. As protein: CASSRTPVEQFF.

The chain joins TRBV18 to TRBJ2-2; D gene uncertain. Trimming took off 2 bases at V and 4 bases at J, with 11 bases between the two ends. The germline gives CDR1 KGHSH, CDR2 LQKENI. This CDR3 spans 15 amino acids. The CDR3 DNA sequence: TGTGCCAGCTCACCAGGGGTGATTGGCACCGGGGAGCTGTTTTTT. Amino acids: CASSPGVIGTGELFF.

The chain combines TRBV6-5 with TRBJ1-5; D is perhaps TRBD1 (6 bases). With 6 bases removed from V and 6 bases from J, the gap between germline ends came to 18 bases. The CDR3 length is 15 residues. Per germline, CDR1 MNHEY and CDR2 SVGAGI. In DNA form, the CDR3 reads TGTGCCAGCAGCCTTTGGGGGGGGCAGGGTCAGCCCCAGCATTTT. Protein: CASSLWGGQGQPQHF.

The rearrangement links TRBV30 to TRBJ1-4; 8 nucleotides match TRBD1. CDR1 and CDR2 (germline): GTSNPN, SVGIG (reference sequence). After removal of 4 bases from V and 5 bases from J, the junction contained 0 bases not matched to a gene. The CDR3 length is 12 residues. The DNA of the CDR3 is TGTGCCTGGAACAGGGGGAATGAAAAACTGTTTTTT. Translation: CAWNRGNEKLFF.

The CDR3 region is CASSPVTGLGYGYTF. CDR3 DNA sequence: TGTGCCAGCTCACCAGTGACAGGTTTGGGCTATGGCTACACCTTC. V and J are TRBV18 and TRBJ1-2, with D perhaps matching TRBD1 (6 bases). V lost 2 bases and J lost 4, with 14 bases in between. The CDR3 runs to 15 residues. Germline V gives CDR1 KGHSH, CDR2 LQKENI.

This clone has a single count. The chain is built from TRBV10-2 and TRBJ2-3; TRBD1 matches at 8 bases. V was clipped by 6 bases and J by 2 bases; unmatched bases: 10. Germline CDR1 WSHSY, CDR2 SAAADI. The CDR3 consists of 16 residues. This CDR3 is CASRSSGTGITDTQYF. The CDR3 DNA reads as TGCGCCAGCAGAAGCTCCGGGACAGGTATCACAGATACGCAGTATTTT.

The chain employs TRBV6-2 or TRBV6-3 and TRBJ1-3; D remains ambiguous. V shed 2 bases and J shed 0 bases, with 11 bases lying between them. In germline, CDR1 is MNHEY, CDR2 SVGEGT. The CDR3 length is 16 residues. The CDR3 coding sequence is TGTGCCAGCAGTTACCTCGGCGCCAGCTCTGGAAACACCATATATTTT. Translation: CASSYLGASSGNTIYF.

This chain joins TRBV7-9 and TRBJ1-3; unclear D gene. Germline CDR1 reads SEHNR; CDR2 reads FQNEAQ (reference sequence). V dropped 2 bases and J dropped 4 bases, with 12 bases sitting between them. The CDR3 has 15 residues. As DNA, the CDR3 is TGTGCCAGCAGCTTAAGGCTTGGGTACGGAAACACCATATATTTT. The encoded protein is CASSLRLGYGNTIYF.

The rearrangement uses TRBV11-3 and TRBJ1-1, with D unclear. Trimming removed 1 base at V and 0 bases at J, with 6 bases between. The CDR3 totals 14 residues. CDR1 and CDR2 from the germline V gene are SGHNT and YENEEA. The CDR3 reads CASSLGGMNTEAFF. In DNA, the CDR3 is TGTGCCAGCAGCTTAGGTGGCATGAACACTGAAGCTTTCTTT.